This T cell receptor (beta chain) is drawn from a study of blood T cell repertoires in COVID-19 (dated by TCRdb to about 2020). About the full investigation: Samples covering the acute and convalescent phases of COVID-19 were provided by collaborators in the United States, Italy and Spain. The samples were drawn from two sources: the first 160 participants of the ongoing ImmuneRACE study, and fewer than 1,500 subjects contributed by 6 global collaborators. Where available, HLA class I and class II types were taken from metadata supplied by the sample provider and were not determined by assay-based typing. Nearly every sample came with metadata listing a de-identified subject ID, COVID-19 status, age in years and sex. The material from the prospective study consisted of cDNA or gDNA derived from T cells, B-cell-depleted T cells, or PBMCs. A freely available public database, intended as a resource for researchers studying the immune response to SARS-CoV-2, is where the repertoires were released. Deeply sampled blood TCRbeta repertoires from subjects exposed to, actively infected with, or recovered from COVID-19 were included in the dataset. The paper's findings and limits, for the study overall: The amount of clinical and demographic metadata varied by source and participant and was provided uncurated.

TCRbeta CDR3 regions were amplified from genomic DNA by means of the immunoSEQ Assay, a bias-controlled multiplex PCR. Regarding the original processing steps: Within the assay, amplification of reference gene primers was used to estimate how many nucleated cells each sample contained. Sequence reads were collapsed and filtered to measure the absolute abundance of every unique TCRbeta CDR3 rearrangement. For each sample, productive Simpson clonality was calculated as the square root of Simpson's diversity index across productive rearrangements. TCRdb's version of the immuneACCESS table is confined to in-frame rearrangements and falls short of the full clone set. An unresolved V gene accounts for under half of the shortfall where checked; the remainder is of unknown origin. From that table come the V and J calls and clone size; the DNA was used to work out D and trimming. Across this sample there are about 260,000 clones, with around 93% seen only once. Approximately 3% of the sample comes from the top ten.

Participants in the prospective study were enrolled through a virtual design, were aged roughly 18 to 100 years, and lived in roughly 25 United States geographic areas. In the prospective study, participants were assigned to cohorts based on the clinical history participants reported in a screening survey and a study questionnaire. Exposed participants had been in contact, within 2 weeks of entering the study, with a person who had a PCR-confirmed or clinician-diagnosed case of COVID-19. Each participant in the prospective study had whole blood, serum and a nasopharyngeal or oropharyngeal swab collected by mobile phlebotomists. Additional blood draws and questionnaires over an approximately two-month period could optionally be provided by prospective study participants. Before DNA extraction, blood samples from the prospective study were shipped at room temperature or frozen. Details on this clone: Its antigen specificity is not known. The sample holds no much larger clone one base away, and base qualities are not on file.

Trimming takes 4 bases from V and 8 bases from J, and the germline ends sit 23 bases apart. Based on the germline V gene, the CDR1 and CDR2 sequences are SGHDN and FVKESK. From cysteine to phenylalanine, the CDR3 is 16 amino acids long. Only the CDR3 region is kept as DNA, spanning 48 bases read in frame from base 1. The sequenced material came from PBMCs or T cells enriched from blood (not recorded which). The sequence is built from TRBV14 and TRBJ1-2, and the D gene may be TRBD1, 6 bases matching. The receptor's source is a man aged 40-49 years who had been exposed to COVID-19. The base sequence is TGTGCCAGCAGCCTAAACAATTTACAGGGCGCTGGGGGCTACACCTTC. Translated, this is CASSLNNLQGAGGYTF.